The 17 T cell receptor beta chains below all came from one sample that was sequenced in a study of regulatory T cells in long-lasting Graves disease. The TCR beta library used iRepertoire HTBI primers with Arm-PCR amplification of CDR3. TCRdb re-derived calls from the multiplex PCR reads in MiXCR, one entry per CDR3 protein. The sample carries about half a million distinct CDR3 sequences, about 22% recorded once. Time point described: persistent/refractory GD, antithyroid drugs over 5 years with positive TRAb. Making the TCR library involved RNA that had been extracted from PBMCs. This specimen was peripheral blood mononuclear cells (PBMCs), taken when the disease was refractory, from a patient treated with antithyroid drugs. Receptors were obtained from a female donor with Graves disease.

This clonotype was seen many times. CDR3 residues: CAIRRQAAMNTEAFF. The CDR3, as DNA: TGTGCCATCAGAAGACAGGCAGCCATGAACACTGAAGCTTTCTTT. The chain couples TRBV10-3 to TRBJ1-1; D might be TRBD1 (6 bases). Germline V gives CDR1 ENHRY, CDR2 SYGVKD. This CDR3 spans 15 amino acids. V was cut by 6 bases and J by 0 bases, with 14 bases left in between.

This clonotype was observed a handful of times. The V call is TRBV20-1, the J call TRBJ1-2; D is possibly TRBD1 (5 bases). V shed 0 bases and J shed 7 bases, with 15 bases lying between them. Per the germline V gene, CDR1 is DFQATT and CDR2 is SNEGSKA (reference sequence). The CDR3 runs 14 residues. CDR3: CSARDPRGKGGYTF. CDR3 DNA sequence: TGCAGTGCTAGAGATCCCCGGGGCAAGGGTGGCTACACCTTC.

This clonotype has a handful of counts. The chain employs TRBV20-1 and TRBJ1-2, with D unresolved. Trimming took off 8 bases at V and 4 bases at J, with 11 bases between the two ends. The germline V gene has CDR1 DFQATT and CDR2 SNEGSKA (reference sequence). The CDR3 has 11 residues. This CDR3 is CSLLRIYGYTF. The CDR3 nucleotides are TGCAGTCTATTAAGAATCTATGGCTACACCTTC.

This sequence joins TRBV28 and TRBJ2-3, with TRBD2 identical over 14 bases. Germline CDR1 reads MDHEN; CDR2 reads SYDVKM. The CDR3 totals 19 residues. V gave up 5 bases and J gave up 4 bases; unmatched junction bases: 14. CDR3 sequence reads: CASSIPGGTSGSMSDTQYF. CDR3 DNA: TGTGCCAGCAGTATCCCTGGGGGGACTAGCGGGAGTATGTCAGATACGCAGTATTTT.

This clonotype was detected many times. The chain uses TRBV27 and TRBJ1-1; 7 bases are shared with TRBD1. CDR1 is MNHEY, CDR2 SMNVEV, per germline (reference sequence). With 1 base clipped from V and 2 bases from J, the junction kept 1 base outside the gene matches. CDR3 length equals 14 residues. CDR3 nucleotides: TGTGCCAGCAGTTTATGGGACAGTAACACTGAAGCTTTCTTT. The encoded protein is CASSLWDSNTEAFF.

This clonotype has at least ten counts. The genes are TRBV28 and TRBJ1-1; the D is unclear. This CDR3 comprises 11 residues. Germline CDR1 reads MDHEN; CDR2 reads SYDVKM. Deletions cut 7 bases from V and 11 bases from J, with 14 bases between. The CDR3 coding sequence is TGTGCCAGCACCTTACGCGGATGGGCTTTCTTT. Protein: CASTLRGWAFF.

In this sample, this clonotype turned up a few times. V is TRBV28 and J is TRBJ1-5, with TRBD1 as a possible D gene (6 bases). Germline CDR1 and CDR2: MDHEN and SYDVKM. This CDR3 has 15 residues. The V end was cut by 2 bases, the J end by 1 base, with 9 bases between. The CDR3 reads CASSLQGWSNQPQHF. Here the CDR3 DNA reads TGTGCCAGCAGTTTACAGGGGTGGAGCAATCAGCCCCAGCATTTT.

This clonotype has ten or more counts. The chain joins TRBV19 to TRBJ1-4, with TRBD1 matching over 9 bases. The ends lost 6 bases at V and 4 bases at J; junction bases unmatched: 0. The germline V gene encodes CDR1 LNHDA and CDR2 SQIVND (reference sequence). This CDR3 region has 13 residues. CDR3 sequence: CASRGQGNEKLFF. The CDR3 coding sequence is TGTGCCAGTAGGGGACAGGGTAATGAAAAACTGTTTTTT.

This clonotype showed up just a few times. The rearrangement links TRBV20-1 to TRBJ2-5, with 12 nucleotides matching TRBD2. Germline values: CDR1 DFQATT, CDR2 SNEGSKA (reference sequence). Germline trimming cut 3 bases from V and 5 bases from J; bases unmatched to any gene: 4. The CDR3 is 14 residues long. CDR3 residues: CSASLAGGPETQYF. The CDR3 nucleotides are TGCAGTGCTAGCCTAGCGGGAGGGCCCGAGACCCAGTACTTC.

This clonotype was counted at least ten times. The CDR3 nucleotides are TGTGCCAGCAGCCTCATACCGGGACTGACTCAAGAAGCTTTCTTT. Its translation: CASSLIPGLTQEAFF. This chain joins TRBV7-2 and TRBJ1-1; tentative D call: TRBD1 (5 bases). Germline V gene data show CDR1 as SGHTA and CDR2 as FQGNSA. The CDR3 totals 15 residues. V lost 5 bases to trimming and J lost 8 bases, with 21 bases between them.

This clonotype was counted a few times. This chain uses TRBV19 with TRBJ1-1, with D perhaps TRBD1 (5 bases). CDR1 and CDR2 (germline): LNHDA, SQIVND (reference sequence). The CDR3 contains 13 residues. The V end was cut by 4 bases, the J end by 4 bases, with 10 bases between. CDR3 sequence (DNA): TGTGCCAGTAGTACCAGGGATGGCACTGAAGCTTTCTTT. It encodes CASSTRDGTEAFF.

This clonotype was recorded at least ten times. The genes are TRBV12-3 or TRBV12-4 and TRBJ1-5; D unresolved. V gave up 5 bases and J gave up 0 bases, with 8 bases separating them. This CDR3 is 14 amino acids long. The DNA of the CDR3 is TGTGCCAGCAGTCCTCAGGATAGCAATCAGCCCCAGCATTTT. This sequence encodes CASSPQDSNQPQHF.

This clonotype has at least ten counts. The chain uses TRBV14 and TRBJ2-5; D may be TRBD2 (5 bases). Trimming shortened V by 1 base and J by 5 bases, and 11 bases separated the two germline ends. Per the germline V gene, CDR1 is SGHDN and CDR2 is FVKESK. This CDR3 comprises 14 residues. CDR3 DNA: TGTGCCAGCAGCCAAGCCGGAGGTTGGGAGACCCAGTACTTC. Translating it yields CASSQAGGWETQYF.

This clonotype was counted ten times or more. The chain recombines TRBV27 with TRBJ2-5, with TRBD2 matching over 13 bases. The CDR3 runs 15 residues. The V gene's germline CDR1 is MNHEY and CDR2 SMNVEV (reference sequence). J gave up 1 base and V 8 bases, and 4 bases lay outside the gene matches. Here the CDR3 reads CASHRLAGGQETQYF. CDR3 DNA sequence: TGTGCCAGCCACCGACTAGCGGGAGGCCAAGAGACCCAGTACTTC.

This chain joins TRBV6-7 and TRBJ2-2; D assignment may be TRBD1 or TRBD2 (5 bases each). TRBV6-7 carries the ORF label, with uncertain function. CDR3 length equals 17 residues. V was pared by 8 bases and J by 0 bases, with 19 bases between. The CDR3: CASVTDRGATNTGELFF. The CDR3 DNA reads as TGTGCCAGCGTCACTGATAGAGGGGCCACGAACACCGGGGAGCTGTTTTTT.

This clonotype was counted ten times or more. The rearrangement joins TRBV12-3 or TRBV12-4 to TRBJ1-1, with no clear D. V lost 5 bases, J lost 4 bases, and 20 bases lay in between. The CDR3 sequence is 16 residues long. CDR3 sequence: CASSLEGENRITEAFF. The DNA of the CDR3 is TGTGCCAGCAGTCTCGAGGGAGAGAATAGAATCACTGAAGCTTTCTTT.

This clonotype was seen many times. The gene calls are TRBV27 and TRBJ1-5; TRBD1 matches at 7 bases. This CDR3 comprises 15 residues. After removal of 2 bases from V and 6 bases from J, the junction contained 7 bases not matched to a gene. Germline V gene data show CDR1 as MNHEY and CDR2 as SMNVEV (reference sequence). In DNA, the CDR3 is TGTGCCAGCAGTTTAGGGCCAGGGGGATTTCAGCCCCAGCATTTT. It yields the protein CASSLGPGGFQPQHF.